This paragraph covers one T cell receptor beta chain sequence. Its target is not known. The record originates from a study of shared clonotypes between healthy human individuals. General study findings and limits: Enrolling few donors narrowed the genetic and exposure-history diversity that was represented. Investigators collected only blood, and repertoires in tissues likely differ.

This CDR3 is built from 8 residues. Germline V gene sequence: CDR1 DFQATT, CDR2 SNEGSKA (reference sequence). Subsets obtained from CD4+ cells comprised CD45RA+ naive and CD45RA-negative memory cells. Source study methods: Filtering differed since immunoSEQ provided only junctions, with no quality scores. Only in-frame clones appear in the TCRdb table, and some are missing; sequencing was by immunoSEQ multiplex PCR. D and trimming come from the DNA, and the V and J calls and clone size come from that table. The sample gives approximately 2,300,000 clones, about 90% of which show up once; roughly 0.34% is in the top ten.

Sequences were obtained from naive CD4+ T cells from PBMCs. Subset: CD45RA+ positively selected. The V and J genes are TRBV20-1 and TRBJ2-4; D is unclear. This sequence originates from a man aged 18-30 years in good health. Some clones in this sample may be carry-over from other donors' samples. CDR3: CFPHIQYF. In DNA form, the CDR3 reads TGCTTCCCACACATTCAGTACTTC.